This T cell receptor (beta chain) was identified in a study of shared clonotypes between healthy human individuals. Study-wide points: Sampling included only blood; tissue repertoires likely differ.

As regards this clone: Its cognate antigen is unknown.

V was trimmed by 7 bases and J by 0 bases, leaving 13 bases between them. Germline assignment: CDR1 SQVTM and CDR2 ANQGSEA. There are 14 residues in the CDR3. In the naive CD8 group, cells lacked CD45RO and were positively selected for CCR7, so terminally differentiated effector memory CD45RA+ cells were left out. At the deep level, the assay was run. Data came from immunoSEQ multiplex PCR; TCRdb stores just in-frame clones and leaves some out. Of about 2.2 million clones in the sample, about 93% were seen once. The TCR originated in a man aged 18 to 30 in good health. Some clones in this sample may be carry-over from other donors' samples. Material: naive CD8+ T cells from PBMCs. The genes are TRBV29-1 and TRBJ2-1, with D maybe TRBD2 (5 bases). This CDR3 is CSGRSGNSYNEQFF. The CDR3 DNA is TGCAGCGGCCGGTCCGGGAACTCCTACAATGAGCAGTTCTTC.